This TCR beta chain was identified during a study of T cell responses to AZD1222 COVID-19 vaccine. Study-wide results and limits: Seropositive at baseline were only six or seven AZD1222 recipients. Of spike-specific TCRs, nearly half reportedly target regions left unmutated in variants.

Trimming took 0 bases from V and 0 from J, leaving 12 bases between them. This CDR3 has 16 residues. Per germline, CDR1 LGHDT and CDR2 YNNKEL (reference sequence). As concerns this clone: Its target is unknown.

Sequencing used immunoSEQ multiplex PCR; TCRdb keeps in-frame clones, though not all of them. The sample has fewer than 120,000 clones; about 95% are singletons. The sequence was obtained from an adult who received the AZD1222 COVID-19 vaccine. Sequenced here: peripheral blood, sampled 28 days after the second AZD1222 dose. This chain connects TRBV3-1 (or the pseudogene TRBV3-2) to TRBJ2-7; D not resolved. CDR3 sequence (DNA): TGTGCCAGCAGCCAAGATCTTAGGGTTAACTCCTACGAGCAGTACTTC. This encodes CASSQDLRVNSYEQYF.